These 4 T cell receptor beta chains came from one sample sequenced in a study of T cells in Graves' hyperthyroidism and ophthalmopathy. Amplified regions were TCR beta CDR3 sequences from RNA transcripts. The HTBI primer set was used in a first-round RT-PCR of the TCR CDR3. Via MiXCR, TCRdb re-called the multiplex PCR reads, giving one row per CDR3 protein. The sample has roughly 740,000 distinct CDR3 sequences, approximately 16% seen once. The sample consisted of blood. The origin of the receptors is a man younger than 35 with Graves' hyperthyroidism.

This clonotype turned up a few times. The V gene is TRBV20-1, the J gene TRBJ2-7; D is possibly TRBD2 (6 bases). The V and J ends lost 3 bases and 7 bases respectively, with 22 bases between them. There are 15 residues in the CDR3. The germline CDR1 and CDR2 sequences are DFQATT and SNEGSKA (reference sequence). This CDR3 reads CSARRAGGAAREQYF. In nucleotides, the CDR3 is TGCAGTGCTAGGAGGGCGGGCGGGGCCGCTAGAGAGCAGTACTTC.

This clonotype was seen ten or more times. The chain uses TRBV6-1 and TRBJ2-6; 10 bases line up with TRBD1. The trim removed 5 bases at V and 13 bases at J, leaving 2 bases unmatched. The CDR3 runs to 12 residues. Germline CDR1 is MNHNS and CDR2 is SASEGT. This CDR3 is CASSSGQGVLTF. In DNA form, the CDR3 reads TGTGCCAGCAGTTCGGGACAGGGGGTCCTGACTTTC.

There are many counts of this clonotype. The V gene is TRBV11-2, the J gene TRBJ2-2, with D unresolved. Germline CDR1 SGHAT, CDR2 FQNNGV. This CDR3 comprises 12 residues. Trimming left V 5 bases short and J 7 bases short, with 8 bases between. The CDR3 sequence: CASSLGIGELFF. CDR3 bases: TGTGCCAGCAGCCTAGGGATCGGGGAGCTGTTTTTT.

This chain connects TRBV19 to TRBJ1-5; a possible D gene is TRBD1 (6 bases). V lost 2 bases, J lost 1 base, and 9 bases lay in between. This CDR3 has 15 residues. CDR1 is LNHDA, CDR2 SQIVND, per germline (reference sequence). The CDR3 DNA reads TGTGCCAGTAGTATAACCAGGGGAAGCAATCAGCCCCAGCATTTT. This translates into CASSITRGSNQPQHF.